These T cell receptor beta chains were read from a single sample in a study of early T cells in non-severe SARS-CoV-2 infection. Each CDR3 protein is one row after TCRdb ran MiXCR on the 5' RACE reads. In the table there are 95,000 to 120,000 distinct CDR3 sequences, about an eighth of which are singletons. The sequenced sample consisted of whole blood. These receptors were taken from an adult who was a healthcare worker with PCR-confirmed SARS-CoV-2 infection or an uninfected control (not recorded which). The CDR3 runs from the conserved cysteine through the conserved F or W. Each record gives: V gene, D gene, clone size, J gene, CDR3 DNA, CDR3 protein. The D gene is left open where the match is weak. For some rows the clone size is stated as once, few or many, or as a class when expanded; others skip it.

>TRBV25-1|TRBD1|many|TRBJ2-3
TGTGCCAGCAGTGAAGGGGTGGCCAGAGGGACAGCCACAGATACGCAGTATTTT
CASSEGVARGTATDTQYF
>TRBV12-3/TRBV12-4|NA|medium-sized|TRBJ1-1
TGTGCCAGCACCCCAGATTGGACAGCAAACACTGAAGCTTTCTTT
CASTPDWTANTEAFF
>TRBV19|TRBD1|many|TRBJ1-5
TGTGCCACCGACGACAGGGTGAGAAATCAGCCCCAGCATTTT
CATDDRVRNQPQHF
>TRBV30|NA|many|TRBJ1-1
TGTGCCTGGAGTGTACTCGGGGGAATGAACACTGAAGCTTTCTTT
CAWSVLGGMNTEAFF
>TRBV7-2|NA|NA|TRBJ1-4
TGTGCCAGCAGCTTAGATGCGGAAAAACTGTTTTTT
CASSLDAEKLFF
>TRBV5-5|NA|few|TRBJ1-4
TGTGCCAGCAGCTTGGACAGGGCGATAGAGAAACTGTTTTTT
CASSLDRAIEKLFF
>TRBV3-1|NA|NA|TRBJ2-7
TGTGCCAGCAGCCAAGCCCCCGGAGATCCTTACGAGCAGTACTTC
CASSQAPGDPYEQYF
>TRBV28|NA|few|TRBJ1-2
TGTGCCAGCACCCAGCCGGAGGGGTATGGCTACACCTTC
CASTQPEGYGYTF
>TRBV29-1|NA|NA|TRBJ1-2
TGCAGCGTTGATGGGGGGTCGTCCTATGGCTACACCTTC
CSVDGGSSYGYTF
>TRBV4-1|NA|many|TRBJ2-7
TGCGCCAGCTTAGGGCCCTCCTACGAGCAGTACTTC
CASLGPSYEQYF
>TRBV3-1|NA|few|TRBJ1-4
TGTGCCAGCAGCCACGAAGTCGGGAGACAGCGTAATGAAAAACTGTTTTTT
CASSHEVGRQRNEKLFF
>TRBV11-3|NA|NA|TRBJ2-1
TGTGCCAGCAGCTTAGTTCAGGGGGGGAGTGAGCAGTTCTTC
CASSLVQGGSEQFF
>TRBV9|TRBD1|few|TRBJ2-7
TGTGCCAGCAGCGCCGAACTACAGGGGGCTCTCTCCTACGAGCAGTACTTC
CASSAELQGALSYEQYF
>TRBV3-1|NA|few|TRBJ2-1
TGTGCCAGCAGCCAAGTCGCGGCGAGCTCCTACAATGAGCAGTTCTTC
CASSQVAASSYNEQFF
>TRBV12-5|TRBD1|few|TRBJ2-7
TGTGCTAGTGGTTTACTGACAGGGGGCCCCTACGAGCAGTACTTC
CASGLLTGGPYEQYF
>TRBV24-1|NA|many|TRBJ2-1
TGTGCCACCAGTGCTGGACAGAACTCCTACAATGAGCAGTTCTTC
CATSAGQNSYNEQFF
>TRBV7-9|NA|few|TRBJ2-1
TGTGCCAGCAGCTTATTTCGGGACAGCGGGGGATTAGCCTACAATGAGCAGTTCTTC
CASSLFRDSGGLAYNEQFF
>TRBV12-3/TRBV12-4|NA|NA|TRBJ1-2
TGTGCCAGCAGTCCCTGGGGCCCGAACTATGGCTACACCTTC
CASSPWGPNYGYTF
>TRBV6-2/TRBV6-3|TRBD1|NA|TRBJ2-2
TGTGCCAGCAGTTATTTACAGGGGTGTGCCGGGGAGCTGTTTTTT
CASSYLQGCAGELFF
>TRBV18|NA|many|TRBJ1-1
TGTGCCAGCTCACCAGGGGCGGCCCTGAACACTGAAGCTTTCTTT
CASSPGAALNTEAFF
>TRBV28|NA|NA|TRBJ2-7
TGTGCCAGCACTACTTCTAGGGGTCCGTTTCCTTACGAGCAGTACTTC
CASTTSRGPFPYEQYF
>TRBV27|TRBD1|NA|TRBJ1-2
TGTGCCAGCAAATTCGCCAGGGACAGCATTGGCTACACCTTC
CASKFARDSIGYTF
>TRBV28|NA|NA|TRBJ1-2
TGTGCCAGCAGTTCCACACTAGGCTACACCTTC
CASSSTLGYTF